One sample yielded the 11 T cell receptor beta chains listed below, sequenced in a study of T cells in Graves' hyperthyroidism and ophthalmopathy. Amplified TCR beta CDR3 regions came from RNA transcripts. TCR CDR3 underwent first-round RT-PCR with the HTBI primer set. TCRdb called the multiplex PCR reads again in MiXCR, with one record for every CDR3 protein. The sample records a few hundred thousand distinct CDR3 sequences, more than 11% being singletons. Sequencing was carried out using blood. The receptors originated from a woman younger than 45 with Graves' hyperthyroidism that later progressed to Graves' ophthalmopathy.

The rearrangement uses TRBV18 and TRBJ2-5, with 10 bases identical to TRBD2. V was pared by 1 base and J by 4 bases, with 6 bases of the junction left unmatched. The CDR3 has 16 amino acids. Germline V gives CDR1 KGHSH, CDR2 LQKENI. CDR3 region: CASSPLLAGAGETQYF. The CDR3 nucleotides read TGTGCCAGCTCACCACTTCTAGCGGGAGCTGGAGAGACCCAGTACTTC.

A few counts support this clonotype. A much larger clone sits a single nucleotide away, making a read error possible. The V and J genes are TRBV2 and TRBJ1-4, with 9 bases identical to TRBD1. The CDR3 totals 13 residues. Per germline, CDR1 SNHLY and CDR2 FYNNEI. CDR3 bases: TGTGCCAGCCGGGACAGGGAGACGGAAAGACTGTTTTTT. Its protein is CASRDRETERLFF.

The V gene is TRBV9, the J gene TRBJ2-3, with D tentatively TRBD2 (6 bases). CDR1 is SGDLS and CDR2 is YYNGEE in the germline V gene. Trimming left V 1 base short and J 2 bases short, with 17 bases between. CDR3 length: 17 amino acids. The CDR3 here is CASSVRGGNVVTDTQYF. The CDR3 region has the DNA TGTGCCAGCAGCGTAAGGGGCGGGAATGTAGTCACAGATACGCAGTATTTT.

This clonotype was seen ten or more times. The chain uses TRBV12-5 and TRBJ2-3, with D perhaps matching TRBD1 or TRBD2 (5 bases each). The CDR3 consists of 13 residues. Trimming took off 5 bases at V and 4 bases at J, with 10 bases between the two ends. Germline V lookup: CDR1 LGHNT, CDR2 FRNRAP. The CDR3 here is CASGLGTADTQYF. CDR3 nucleotide sequence: TGTGCTAGTGGTCTAGGGACGGCAGATACGCAGTATTTT.

This clonotype showed up many times. V usage is TRBV28 and J usage is TRBJ2-1; D gene unclear. Looked up from germline, CDR1 is MDHEN and CDR2 is SYDVKM. V lost 10 bases, J lost 8 bases, and 15 bases lay in between. The CDR3 is 12 amino acids. This CDR3 is CATQRPGDEQFF. CDR3 nucleotide sequence: TGTGCCACCCAGCGCCCCGGCGATGAGCAGTTCTTC.

This clonotype has more than one count but fewer than ten. The chain joins TRBV30 to TRBJ2-6; 7 nucleotides match TRBD1. The CDR3 has 15 residues. V lost 4 bases, J lost 2 bases, and 5 bases stayed unmatched. The germline CDR1 and CDR2 sequences are GTSNPN and SVGIG (reference sequence). The CDR3 spells CAWKRGQAGANVLTF. The CDR3 DNA reads as TGTGCCTGGAAGAGGGGGCAAGCTGGGGCCAACGTCCTGACTTTC.

Ten or more counts support this clonotype. The chain is built from TRBV12-5 and TRBJ1-2, with 7 bases matching TRBD1. The germline gives CDR1 LGHNT, CDR2 FRNRAP. The CDR3 contains 14 residues. The junction had 10 bases not matched to a gene; V was cut back by 5 bases and J by 7 bases. The CDR3 sequence is CASGPAPTGVGYTF. CDR3 coding DNA: TGTGCTAGTGGTCCCGCACCTACAGGGGTTGGCTACACCTTC.

This clonotype was found a few times. This sequence joins TRBV11-3 and TRBJ2-6, with D unclear. CDR1 is SGHNT, CDR2 YENEEA, per germline. The CDR3 extends over 11 amino acids. The V and J ends lost 4 bases and 10 bases respectively, with 5 bases between them. CDR3 amino acids: CASSSGNVLTF. In nucleotides, the CDR3 is TGTGCCAGCAGCTCGGGTAACGTCCTGACTTTC.

At least ten counts were recorded for this clonotype. The chain couples TRBV12-3 or TRBV12-4 to TRBJ1-2; 9 bases are shared with TRBD1. V shed 5 bases, J shed 4 bases, and the junction held 11 bases outside the gene matches. The CDR3 consists of 16 residues. In DNA, the CDR3 is TGTGCCAGCAGTCCCAGAGGACAGGGGTTAATCTATGGCTACACCTTC. It codes for CASSPRGQGLIYGYTF.

The chain has TRBV18 and TRBJ2-3; D is unclear. V gave up 2 bases and J gave up 11 bases, with 11 bases separating them. Germline values: CDR1 KGHSH, CDR2 LQKENI. The CDR3 contains 12 residues. The CDR3 reads CASSPSDTMQYF. DNA for the CDR3: TGTGCCAGCTCACCATCAGATACGATGCAGTATTTT.

This clonotype was recorded many times. The chain has TRBV2 and TRBJ2-4; D may match TRBD1 or TRBD2 (5 bases each). The CDR3 is 16 residues long. Germline CDR1 and CDR2: SNHLY and FYNNEI. Trimming removed 8 bases at V and 7 bases at J, with 24 bases between. The CDR3 loop reads CASERPSGTVGNIQYF. The CDR3 DNA reads TGTGCCAGCGAAAGACCATCCGGGACGGTCGGGAACATTCAGTACTTC. Looking up the rest from reference TRBV2 and TRBJ2-4 gives the full variable domain: EPEVTQTPSHQVTQMGQEVILRCVPISNHLYFYWYRQILGQKVEFLVSFYNNEISEKSEIFDDQFSVERPDGSNFTLKIRSTKLEDSAMYFCASERPSGTVGNIQYFGAGTRLSVL.